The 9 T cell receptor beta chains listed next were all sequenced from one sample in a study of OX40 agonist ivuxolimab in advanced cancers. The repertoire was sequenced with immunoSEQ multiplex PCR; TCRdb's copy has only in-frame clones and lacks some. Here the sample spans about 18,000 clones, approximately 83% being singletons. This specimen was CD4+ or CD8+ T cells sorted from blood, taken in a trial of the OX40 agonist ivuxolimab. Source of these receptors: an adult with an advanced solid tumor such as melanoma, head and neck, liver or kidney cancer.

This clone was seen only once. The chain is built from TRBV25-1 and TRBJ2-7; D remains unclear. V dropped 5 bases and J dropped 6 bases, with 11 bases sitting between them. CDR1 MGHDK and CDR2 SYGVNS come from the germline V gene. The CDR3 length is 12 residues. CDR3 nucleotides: TGTGCCAGCAGTTTTTTCCCGGGCGAGCAGTACTTC. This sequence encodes CASSFFPGEQYF.

CDR3 amino acids: CASSLVGYEQYF. The CDR3 nucleotides read TGTGCCAGCAGTTTAGTCGGCTACGAGCAGTACTTC. V gene TRBV27 combines with J gene TRBJ2-7; D is ambiguous. V was pared by 2 bases and J by 3 bases, with 5 bases between. Germline CDR1 and CDR2: MNHEY and SMNVEV (reference sequence). The CDR3 has 12 amino acids.

The CDR3 loop reads CASSHPSGGASEQFF. In nucleotides, the CDR3 is TGTGCCAGCAGCCACCCTAGCGGGGGGGCCTCTGAGCAGTTCTTC. This chain connects TRBV13 to TRBJ2-1, with 12 bases lining up with TRBD2. The CDR3 is made up of 15 amino acids. Germline CDR1 PRHDT, CDR2 FYEKMQ (reference sequence). Trimming cost V 5 bases and J 9 bases; bases outside gene matches: 8. The variable domain in full, with the rest retrieved from reference TRBV13 and TRBJ2-1, is AAGVIQSPRHLIKEKRETATLKCYPIPRHDTVYWYQQGPGQDPQFLISFYEKMQSDKGSIPDRFSAQQFSDYHSELNMSSLELGDSALYFCASSHPSGGASEQFFGPGTRLTVL.

The CDR3, as DNA: TGCAGCGTTGAATGGGGGGGAACCGATGAGCAGTTCTTC. This gives the protein CSVEWGGTDEQFF. The rearrangement links TRBV29-1 to TRBJ2-1; 7 bases match TRBD2. V lost 2 bases to trimming and J lost 8 bases; unmatched junction nucleotides: 6. CDR3 length: 13 residues. The germline V gene encodes CDR1 SQVTM and CDR2 ANQGSEA.

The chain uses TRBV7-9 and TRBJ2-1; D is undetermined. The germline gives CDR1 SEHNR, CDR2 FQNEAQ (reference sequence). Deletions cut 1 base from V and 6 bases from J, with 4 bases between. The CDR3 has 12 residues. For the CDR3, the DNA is TGTGCCAGCAGCTTAGACTCCAATGAGCAGTTCTTC. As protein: CASSLDSNEQFF.

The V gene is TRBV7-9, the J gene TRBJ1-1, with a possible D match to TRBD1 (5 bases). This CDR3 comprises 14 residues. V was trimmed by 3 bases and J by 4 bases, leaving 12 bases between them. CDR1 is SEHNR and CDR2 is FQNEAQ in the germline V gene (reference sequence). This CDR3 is CASSFPSGGTEAFF. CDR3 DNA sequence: TGTGCCAGCAGCTTCCCATCCGGGGGCACTGAAGCTTTCTTT.

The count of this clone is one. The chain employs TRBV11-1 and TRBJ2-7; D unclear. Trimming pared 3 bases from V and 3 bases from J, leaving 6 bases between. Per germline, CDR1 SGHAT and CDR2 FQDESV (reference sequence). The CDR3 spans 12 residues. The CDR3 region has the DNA TGTGCCAGCAGCTTTGGCGGCTACGAGCAGTACTTC. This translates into CASSFGGYEQYF. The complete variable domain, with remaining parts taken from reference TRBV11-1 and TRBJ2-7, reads EAEVAQSPRYKITEKSQAVAFWCDPISGHATLYWYRQILGQGPELLVQFQDESVVDDSQLPKDRFSAERLKGVDSTLKIQPAELGDSAMYLCASSFGGYEQYFGPGTRLTVT.

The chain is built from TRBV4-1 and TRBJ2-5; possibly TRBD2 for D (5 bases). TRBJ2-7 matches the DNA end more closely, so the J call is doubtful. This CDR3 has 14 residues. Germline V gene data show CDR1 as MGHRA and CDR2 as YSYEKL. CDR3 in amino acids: CASSQDEGRYEQYF. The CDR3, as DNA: TGCGCCAGCAGCCAAGATGAGGGTCGGTACGAGCAGTACTTC.

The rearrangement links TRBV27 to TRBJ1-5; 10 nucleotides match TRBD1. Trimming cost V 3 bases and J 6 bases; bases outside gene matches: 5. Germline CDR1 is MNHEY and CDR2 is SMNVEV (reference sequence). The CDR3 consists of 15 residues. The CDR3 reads CASSLGGQGVQPQHF. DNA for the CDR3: TGTGCCAGCAGTTTGGGTGGACAGGGGGTTCAGCCCCAGCATTTT.